The subject of this entry is one T cell receptor (beta chain). Its antigen is unidentified. This record comes from a study of T cell responses to AZD1222 COVID-19 vaccine. The study's findings and limits: A rise in Spike-specific TCR breadth and depth followed two AZD1222 doses.

There are 13 residues in the CDR3. The ends were cut back, 4 bases at V and 2 bases at J, with 9 bases in the middle. Per the germline V gene, CDR1 is SGHVS and CDR2 is FNYEAQ. TCRdb's copy holds only in-frame clones and misses some; the assay was immunoSEQ multiplex PCR. The table has nearly 110,000 clones, 90% seen once. The starting material was peripheral blood, obtained 28 days after the second AZD1222 dose. The clonotype comes from an adult who received the AZD1222 COVID-19 vaccine. This chain links TRBV7-6 with TRBJ2-7, with unresolved D. CDR3: CASSSLGAYEQYF. The CDR3 DNA sequence: TGTGCCAGCAGCTCCTTGGGCGCCTACGAGCAGTACTTC.